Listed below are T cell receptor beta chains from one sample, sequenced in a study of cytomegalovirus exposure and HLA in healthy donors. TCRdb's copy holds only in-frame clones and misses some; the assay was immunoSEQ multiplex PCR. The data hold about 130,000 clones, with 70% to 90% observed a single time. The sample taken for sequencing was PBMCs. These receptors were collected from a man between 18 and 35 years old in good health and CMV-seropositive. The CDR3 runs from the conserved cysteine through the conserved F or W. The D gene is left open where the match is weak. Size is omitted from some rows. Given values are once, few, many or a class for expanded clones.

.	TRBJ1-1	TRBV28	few	TGTGCCAGCAGCAACAGTCTTAGGGGTGAAGCTTTCTTT	CASSNSLRGEAFF
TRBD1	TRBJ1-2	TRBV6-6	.	TGTGCCAGCAGTTACTCGACAGGGGGCTATGGCTACACCTTC	CASSYSTGGYGYTF
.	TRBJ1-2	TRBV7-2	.	TGTGCCAGCACCTTCGGAGGATCAAGCTATGGCTACACCTTC	CASTFGGSSYGYTF
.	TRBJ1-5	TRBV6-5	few	TGTGCCAGCAGTTACTCTGGCAATAGCAATCAGCCCCAGCATTTT	CASSYSGNSNQPQHF
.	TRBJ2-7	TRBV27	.	TGTGCCACTCAAGGGGGGGGCCCCCACGAGCAGTACTTC	CATQGGGPHEQYF
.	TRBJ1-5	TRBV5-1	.	TGCGCCAGCAGCTTGGGAGGGCTCAATCAGCCCCAGCATTTT	CASSLGGLNQPQHF
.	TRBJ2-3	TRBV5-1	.	TGCGCCAGCAGCTTGTCCATAGATACGCAGTATTTT	CASSLSIDTQYF
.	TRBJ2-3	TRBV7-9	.	TGTGCCAGCAGCTTAGTCCCGGGAGATACGCAGTATTTT	CASSLVPGDTQYF
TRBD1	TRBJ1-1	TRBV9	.	TGTGCCAGCAGCGCCCCCGGGGGGGACAGGGGCCAGAACACTGAAGCTTTCTTT	CASSAPGGDRGQNTEAFF
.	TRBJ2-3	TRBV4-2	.	TGTGCCAGCAGCCAAGAAGGAGCAGATACGCAGTATTTT	CASSQEGADTQYF
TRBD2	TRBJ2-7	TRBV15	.	TGTGCCACCAGCAGAGAAGCGGGGTCCTCCTACGAGCAGTACTTC	CATSREAGSSYEQYF
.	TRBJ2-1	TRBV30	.	TGTGCCTGGAGTGTCGATCTGGGGCGTTACAATGAGCAGTTCTTC	CAWSVDLGRYNEQFF
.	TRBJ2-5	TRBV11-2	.	TGTGCCAGCAGCTTAGGACTCAAAGAGACCCAGTACTTC	CASSLGLKETQYF
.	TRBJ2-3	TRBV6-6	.	TGTGCCAGCAGTTACTCTGTTCTCACAGATACGCAGTATTTT	CASSYSVLTDTQYF
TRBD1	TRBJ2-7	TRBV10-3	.	TGTGCCATCAGTGAGTCGCGGACAGGGGTTCTCTCCTACGAGCAGTACTTC	CAISESRTGVLSYEQYF
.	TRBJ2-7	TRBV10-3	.	TGTGCCATCCGGACAGCAACCTACGAGCAGTACTTC	CAIRTATYEQYF
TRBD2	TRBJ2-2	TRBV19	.	TGTGCCAGTACCTATAGTGGAGCGGGGGACCTCACCGGGGAGCTGTTTTTT	CASTYSGAGDLTGELFF
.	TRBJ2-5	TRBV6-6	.	TGTGCCAGCAGTTCGATCAGGGCTGGGGAGACCCAGTACTTC	CASSSIRAGETQYF
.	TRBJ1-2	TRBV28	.	TGTGCCAGCACCCCCCCTGTAGCCGGCTATGGCTACACCTTC	CASTPPVAGYGYTF
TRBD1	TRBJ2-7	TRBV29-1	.	TGCAGCGTTGAAGTGGGGACAGGAGAAGGGGAGCAGTACTTC	CSVEVGTGEGEQYF
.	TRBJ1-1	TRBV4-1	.	TGCGCCAGCAGCCAAGGGACTTCTGAAGCTTTCTTT	CASSQGTSEAFF
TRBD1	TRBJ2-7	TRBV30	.	TGTGCCTGGAGTGGGACAGGGGGAAAGCAGTACTTC	CAWSGTGGKQYF